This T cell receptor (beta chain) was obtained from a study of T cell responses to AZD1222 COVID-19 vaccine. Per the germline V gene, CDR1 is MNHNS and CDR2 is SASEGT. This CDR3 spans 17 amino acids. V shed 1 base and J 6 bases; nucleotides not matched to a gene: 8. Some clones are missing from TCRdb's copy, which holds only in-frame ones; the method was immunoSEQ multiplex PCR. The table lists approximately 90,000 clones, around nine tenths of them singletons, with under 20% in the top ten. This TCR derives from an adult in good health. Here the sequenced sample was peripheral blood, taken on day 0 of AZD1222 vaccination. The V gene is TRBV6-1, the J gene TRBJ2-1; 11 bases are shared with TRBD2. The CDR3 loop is CASSEEVAGGYSNEQFF. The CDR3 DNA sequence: TGTGCCAGCAGTGAAGAGGTAGCGGGAGGGTACTCCAATGAGCAGTTCTTC.